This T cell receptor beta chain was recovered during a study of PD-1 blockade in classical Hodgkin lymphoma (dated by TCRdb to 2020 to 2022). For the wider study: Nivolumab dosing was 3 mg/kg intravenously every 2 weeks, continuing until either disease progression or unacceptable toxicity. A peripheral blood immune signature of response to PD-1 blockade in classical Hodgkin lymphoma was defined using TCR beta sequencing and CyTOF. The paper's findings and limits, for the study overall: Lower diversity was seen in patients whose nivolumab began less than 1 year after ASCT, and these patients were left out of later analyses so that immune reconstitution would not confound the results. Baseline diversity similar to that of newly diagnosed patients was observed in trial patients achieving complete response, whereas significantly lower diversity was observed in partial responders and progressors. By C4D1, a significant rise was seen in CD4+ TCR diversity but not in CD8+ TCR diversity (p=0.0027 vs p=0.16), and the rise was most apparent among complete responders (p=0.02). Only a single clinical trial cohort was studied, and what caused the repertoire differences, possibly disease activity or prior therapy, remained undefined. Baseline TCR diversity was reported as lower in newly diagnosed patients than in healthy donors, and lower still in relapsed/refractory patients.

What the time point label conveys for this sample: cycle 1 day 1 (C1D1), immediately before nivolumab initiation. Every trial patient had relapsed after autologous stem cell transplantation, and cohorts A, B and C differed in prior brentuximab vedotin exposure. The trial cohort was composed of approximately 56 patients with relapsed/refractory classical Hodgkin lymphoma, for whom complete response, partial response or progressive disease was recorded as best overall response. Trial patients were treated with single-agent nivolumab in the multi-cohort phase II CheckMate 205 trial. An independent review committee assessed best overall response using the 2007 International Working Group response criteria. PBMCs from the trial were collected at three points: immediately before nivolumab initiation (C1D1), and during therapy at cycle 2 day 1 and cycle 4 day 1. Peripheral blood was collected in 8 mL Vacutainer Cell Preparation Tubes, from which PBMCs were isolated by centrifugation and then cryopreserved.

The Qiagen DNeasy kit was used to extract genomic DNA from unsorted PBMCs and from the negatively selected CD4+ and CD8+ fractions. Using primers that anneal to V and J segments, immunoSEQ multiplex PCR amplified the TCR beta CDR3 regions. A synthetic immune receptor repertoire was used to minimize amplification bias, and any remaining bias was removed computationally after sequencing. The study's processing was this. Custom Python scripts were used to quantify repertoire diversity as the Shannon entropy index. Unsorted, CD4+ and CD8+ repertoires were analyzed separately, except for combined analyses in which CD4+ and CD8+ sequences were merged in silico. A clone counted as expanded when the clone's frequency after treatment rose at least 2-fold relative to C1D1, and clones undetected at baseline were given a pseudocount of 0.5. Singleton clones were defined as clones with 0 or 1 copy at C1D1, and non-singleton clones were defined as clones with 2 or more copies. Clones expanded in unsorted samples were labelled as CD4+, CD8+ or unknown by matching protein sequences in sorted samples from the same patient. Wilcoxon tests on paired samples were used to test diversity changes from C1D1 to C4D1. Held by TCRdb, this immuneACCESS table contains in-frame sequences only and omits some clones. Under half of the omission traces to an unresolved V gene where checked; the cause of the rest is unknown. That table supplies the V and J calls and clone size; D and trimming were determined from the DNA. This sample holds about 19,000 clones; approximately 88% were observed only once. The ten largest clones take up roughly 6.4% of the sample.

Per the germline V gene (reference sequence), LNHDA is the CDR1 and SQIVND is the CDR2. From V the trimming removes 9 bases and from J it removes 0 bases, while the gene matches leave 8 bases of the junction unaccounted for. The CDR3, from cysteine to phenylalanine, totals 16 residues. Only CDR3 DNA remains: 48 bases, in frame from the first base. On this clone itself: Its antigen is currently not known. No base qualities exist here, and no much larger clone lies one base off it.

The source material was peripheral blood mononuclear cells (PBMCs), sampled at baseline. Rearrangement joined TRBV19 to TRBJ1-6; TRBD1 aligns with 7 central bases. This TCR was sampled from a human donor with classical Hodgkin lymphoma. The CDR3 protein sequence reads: CASRGKFSSYNSPLHF. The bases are TGTGCCAGCAGGGGGAAGTTTAGCTCCTATAATTCACCCCTCCACTTT.